The 22 T cell receptor beta chains listed next were all sequenced from one sample in a study of blood T cell repertoires in COVID-19. Sequencing used immunoSEQ multiplex PCR; TCRdb keeps in-frame clones, though not all of them. The sample yields about 480,000 clones, 70% to 90% seen once. The sample comprised PBMCs or T cells enriched from blood (not recorded which). The receptors here all came from a woman between 18 and 30 years old with acute COVID-19.

The chain combines TRBV23-1 with TRBJ2-3; D may be TRBD1 (5 bases). TRBV23-1 is assigned to the ORF class and has an uncertain function. The ends were cut back, 2 bases at V and 3 bases at J, with 6 bases in the middle. The CDR3 totals 13 residues. CDR3 residues: CASSQQGTDTQYF. CDR3 coding DNA: TGCGCCAGCAGTCAACAGGGTACAGATACGCAGTATTTT.

This chain uses TRBV6-5 with TRBJ2-7, with 7 bases matching TRBD2. Germline assignment: CDR1 MNHEY and CDR2 SVGAGI. The CDR3 has 15 residues. V lost 2 bases and J lost 3; bases outside the gene matches: 7. The CDR3 here is CASSYTGLTFYEQYF. The CDR3 nucleotides read TGTGCCAGCAGTTACACGGGACTAACCTTCTACGAGCAGTACTTC.

The chain recombines TRBV3-1 (or the pseudogene TRBV3-2) with TRBJ1-2, with 9 positions matching TRBD1. Germline V CDR1 and CDR2: LGHDT, YNNKEL (reference sequence). V was clipped by 4 bases and J by 7 bases; unmatched bases: 4. The CDR3 is 13 residues long. The CDR3 DNA follows: TGTGCCAGCAGCCCGGGACAGGGTGGTGGCTACACCTTC. Translating gives CASSPGQGGGYTF.

The chain employs TRBV21-1 and TRBJ1-2. TRBV21-1 is a listed pseudogene. The CDR3 runs 15 residues. CDR3 protein: CASSKRGRGDYGYTF. CDR3 sequence (DNA): TGTGCCAGCAGCAAGAGGGGGAGGGGCGACTATGGCTACACCTTC.

J is TRBJ1-1 and V is TRBV7-2; 10 nucleotides agree with TRBD1. Trimming at V came to 4 bases and at J to 4 bases, leaving 3 bases not matched to a gene. This CDR3 is built from 14 residues. Germline CDR1 and CDR2: SGHTA and FQGNSA. The DNA for the CDR3 is TGTGCCAGCAGCTCTGGACAGGGGGTCACTGAAGCTTTCTTT. This gives the protein CASSSGQGVTEAFF.

The gene calls are TRBV6-5 and TRBJ2-1; 7 nucleotides agree with TRBD2. Looked up from germline, CDR1 is MNHEY and CDR2 is SVGAGI. The V and J ends lost 2 bases and 10 bases, in that order; junction bases with no gene match: 2. The CDR3 loop spans 12 amino acids. The CDR3 loop reads CASSYRGLEQFF. The CDR3 DNA reads as TGTGCCAGCAGTTACAGGGGACTAGAGCAGTTCTTC.

The V call is TRBV7-8, the J call TRBJ1-2; TRBD1 aligns across 9 bases. There are 13 residues in the CDR3. J lost 6 bases, V lost 4 bases, and 3 bases had no gene match. Looked up from germline, CDR1 is SGHVS and CDR2 is FQNEAQ. CDR3 protein: CASSYTGGHGYTF. The DNA of the CDR3 is TGTGCCAGCAGCTATACAGGGGGCCATGGCTACACCTTC.

V gene TRBV6-5 combines with J gene TRBJ1-1; 7 bases match TRBD1. J gave up 5 bases and V 4 bases, and 4 bases lay outside the gene matches. The CDR3 is 13 amino acids. In germline, CDR1 is MNHEY, CDR2 SVGAGI. This CDR3 reads CASSSLRGTEAFF. The CDR3 DNA sequence: TGTGCCAGCAGTTCGCTCAGGGGGACTGAAGCTTTCTTT.

V is TRBV11-2 and J is TRBJ1-6; the D gene is possibly TRBD1 (5 bases). The CDR3 extends over 14 amino acids. Trimming took off 5 bases at V and 5 bases at J, with 10 bases between the two ends. In germline, CDR1 is SGHAT, CDR2 FQNNGV. Here the CDR3 DNA reads TGTGCCAGCAGCCCTTCGGGGGATAATTCACCCCTCCACTTT. Translated: CASSPSGDNSPLHF.

The rearrangement uses TRBV23-1 and TRBJ2-3; possible D gene TRBD1, 5 bases. TRBV23-1 is annotated as an ORF whose role is uncertain. The CDR3 consists of 18 residues. Trimming removed 7 bases from V and 0 bases from J, with 23 bases in between. Here the CDR3 reads CASTPTGTWASSTDTQYF. DNA of the CDR3: TGCGCCAGCACCCCTACAGGAACCTGGGCTTCTAGCACAGATACGCAGTATTTT.

This chain connects TRBV29-1 to TRBJ2-3; D is uncertain. The V and J ends lost 4 bases and 7 bases respectively, with 15 bases between them. This CDR3 has 13 amino acids. Germline V gene lookup returns CDR1 SQVTM and CDR2 ANQGSEA. CDR3 loop: CSVAPQDWNTQYF. In nucleotides, the CDR3 is TGCAGCGTTGCCCCTCAAGACTGGAATACGCAGTATTTT.

V usage is TRBV28 and J usage is TRBJ1-6; D remains ambiguous. Germline CDR1 MDHEN, CDR2 SYDVKM. The CDR3 spans 16 residues. The ends were cut back, 5 bases at V and 0 bases at J, with 11 bases in the middle. The DNA of the CDR3 is TGTGCCAGCAGTCTGGGCGGGAGCTCCTATAATTCACCCCTCCACTTT. Translating gives CASSLGGSSYNSPLHF.

This chain joins TRBV28 and TRBJ2-7; 9 bases align to TRBD1. The length of the CDR3 is 14 residues. The germline V gene encodes CDR1 MDHEN and CDR2 SYDVKM. Trimming took 6 bases from V and 1 from J; bases not matched to a gene: 4. The CDR3 DNA is TGTGCCAGCAGGAGACAGGGGGGGTCCTACGAGCAGTACTTC. Protein: CASRRQGGSYEQYF.

The V call is TRBV7-9, the J call TRBJ1-1; TRBD1 agrees at 8 bases. J gave up 1 base and V 4 bases, and 11 bases lay outside the gene matches. Germline values: CDR1 SEHNR, CDR2 FQNEAQ (reference sequence). This CDR3 contains 17 residues. The CDR3 DNA is TGTGCCAGCAGCTCAGCTGCCTCAGGACAGGGGAACACTGAAGCTTTCTTT. Translated, it gives CASSSAASGQGNTEAFF.

Worth noting for this clone: The identical CDR3 is also encoded by other nucleotide sequences in the sample. The V gene is TRBV18, the J gene TRBJ1-6; no reliable D call. The CDR3 consists of 13 residues. V lost 3 bases and J 6 bases, leaving 6 bases between the germline ends. The germline CDR1 and CDR2 sequences are KGHSH and LQKENI. The CDR3 loop reads CASSPNSNSPLHF. DNA for the CDR3: TGTGCCAGCTCACCTAACAGTAATTCACCCCTCCACTTT. The entire variable domain, with the rest obtained from reference TRBV18 and TRBJ1-6, is as follows: NAGVMQNPRHLVRRRGQEARLRCSPMKGHSHVYWYRQLPEEGLKFMVYLQKENIIDESGMPKERFSAEFPKEGPSILRIQQVVRGDSAAYFCASSPNSNSPLHFGNGTRLTVT.

This clone turned up a few times. The chain recombines TRBV5-5 with TRBJ1-5, with 8 bases identical to TRBD1. Per germline, CDR1 SGHKS and CDR2 YYEKEE (reference sequence). The CDR3 has 15 amino acids. V shed 3 bases, J shed 2 bases, and the junction held 4 bases outside the gene matches. The CDR3 bases are TGTGCCAGCAGCTCAAACAGGGGGGGCAATCAGCCCCAGCATTTT. Its protein is CASSSNRGGNQPQHF.

The chain carries TRBV27 and TRBJ2-7, with TRBD1 matching over 9 bases. J was trimmed by 4 bases and V by 6 bases; bases with no gene match: 13. This CDR3 region has 16 residues. Germline V gene data show CDR1 as MNHEY and CDR2 as SMNVEV (reference sequence). CDR3 nucleotides: TGTGCCAGCAGCCGCCATCCGGGACAGGGCCTTTACGAGCAGTACTTC. Its protein is CASSRHPGQGLYEQYF.

This chain links TRBV5-1 with TRBJ1-2, with no clear D. With 4 bases removed from V and 0 bases from J, the gap between germline ends came to 16 bases. Germline V lookup: CDR1 SGHRS, CDR2 YFSETQ. The length of the CDR3 is 16 residues. The CDR3 sequence: CASSVTSGASNYGYTF. The CDR3 nucleotides are TGCGCCAGCAGCGTAACCTCTGGTGCGTCTAACTATGGCTACACCTTC. Using reference TRBV5-1 and TRBJ1-2 for the parts outside the CDR3, the full variable domain is KAGVTQTPRYLIKTRGQQVTLSCSPISGHRSVSWYQQTPGQGLQFLFEYFSETQRNKGNFPGRFSGRQFSNSRSEMNVSTLELGDSALYLCASSVTSGASNYGYTFGSGTRLTVV.

The V call is TRBV27, the J call TRBJ2-1; 10 bases map to TRBD2. V was clipped by 3 bases and J by 9 bases; unmatched bases: 17. The V gene's germline CDR1 is MNHEY and CDR2 SMNVEV (reference sequence). The CDR3 extends over 18 amino acids. The CDR3 sequence is CASSFHFASGSELTEQFF. CDR3 bases: TGTGCCAGCAGTTTTCACTTTGCTAGCGGGAGCGAGTTAACTGAGCAGTTCTTC.

This clone was detected only once. The chain is built from TRBV19 and TRBJ2-1; 7 bases map to TRBD2. Germline assignment: CDR1 LNHDA and CDR2 SQIVND (reference sequence). The junction had 6 bases not matched to a gene; V was cut back by 8 bases and J by 5 bases. The CDR3 totals 13 residues. The CDR3 DNA follows: TGTGCCAGTGGCTGGGGGGGAGACAATGAGCAGTTCTTC. This encodes CASGWGGDNEQFF.

The CDR3 DNA reads TGTGCCAGCAGTTATGCTATGTCCTTTCAAGAGACCCAGTACTTC. It is translated as CASSYAMSFQETQYF. The rearrangement links TRBV9 to TRBJ2-5; no reliable D call. Trimming cost V 5 bases and J 2 bases, with 16 bases left between them. CDR1 and CDR2 from the germline V gene are SGDLS and YYNGEE. The CDR3 runs 15 residues.

This clone was found once. The chain employs TRBV10-2 and TRBJ2-7; 10 nucleotides agree with TRBD2. The CDR3 spans 13 residues. Trimming at V came to 10 bases and at J to 5 bases, leaving 8 bases not matched to a gene. CDR1 is WSHSY and CDR2 is SAAADI in the germline V gene. The CDR3 coding sequence is TGCGCCACCACAGCGGGAGGGCCTAACGAGCAGTACTTC. This translates into CATTAGGPNEQYF.